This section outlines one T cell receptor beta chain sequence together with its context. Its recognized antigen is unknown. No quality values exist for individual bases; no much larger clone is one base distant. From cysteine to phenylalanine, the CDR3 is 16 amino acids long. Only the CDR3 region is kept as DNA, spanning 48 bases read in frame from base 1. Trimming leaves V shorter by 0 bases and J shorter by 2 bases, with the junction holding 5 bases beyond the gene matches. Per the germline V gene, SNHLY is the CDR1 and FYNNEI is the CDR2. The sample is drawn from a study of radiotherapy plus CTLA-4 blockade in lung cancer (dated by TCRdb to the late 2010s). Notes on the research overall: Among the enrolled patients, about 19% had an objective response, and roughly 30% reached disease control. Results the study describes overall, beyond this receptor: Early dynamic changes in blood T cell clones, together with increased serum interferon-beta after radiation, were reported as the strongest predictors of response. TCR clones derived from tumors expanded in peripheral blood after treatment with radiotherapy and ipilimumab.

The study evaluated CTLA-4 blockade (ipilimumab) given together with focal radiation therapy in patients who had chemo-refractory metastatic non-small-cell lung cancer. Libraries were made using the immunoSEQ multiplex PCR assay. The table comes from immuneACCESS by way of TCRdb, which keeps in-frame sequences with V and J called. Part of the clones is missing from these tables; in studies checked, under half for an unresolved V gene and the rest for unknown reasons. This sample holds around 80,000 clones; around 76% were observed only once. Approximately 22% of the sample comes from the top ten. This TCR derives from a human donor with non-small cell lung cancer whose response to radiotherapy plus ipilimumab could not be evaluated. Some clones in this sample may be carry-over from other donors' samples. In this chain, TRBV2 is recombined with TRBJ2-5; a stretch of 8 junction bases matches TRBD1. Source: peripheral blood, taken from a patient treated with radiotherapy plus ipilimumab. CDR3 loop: CASSEAMGTGQETQYF. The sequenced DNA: TGTGCCAGCAGTGAAGCCATGGGGACAGGTCAAGAGACCCAGTACTTC.